This TCR beta chain emerged from a study of regulatory T cells in long-lasting Graves disease listed by TCRdb under 2021. About the full investigation: Persistent Graves' disease was defined as persistently positive TSH receptor autoantibodies together with antithyroid drug treatment for over 5 years. Persistent Graves' disease patients were compared with newly diagnosed Graves' disease patients by peripheral blood TCR sequencing and RNA sequencing. The study took place in China and was registered as a clinical trial. Antithyroid drugs had been taken for 8.5 to 11 years on average by persistent Graves' disease patients in the clinical cohort. A total of about 33 samples underwent TCR sequencing, from about 13 patients with persistent Graves' disease and approximately 20 patients with newly diagnosed Graves' disease.

General study outcomes and caveats: Patients with persistent disease shared more public clonotypes (over 2,500) than newly diagnosed patients did (approximately 1,000). Because the primary lesion, thyroid tissue, could not be accessed, the study looked at peripheral blood alone. Only the TCR beta chain was sequenced and analyzed. The authors noted that the small sample size was a limitation that may lower accuracy. Lower TCR Shannon entropy and fewer highly expanded clones were observed in persistent Graves' disease patients than in newly diagnosed patients, which suggested clonal expansion.

Libraries came from multiplex PCR. Sequencing took place on an Illumina HiSeq 4000. iRepertoire HTBI primers and Arm-PCR amplification of CDR3 regions were used to construct TCR beta libraries. Before sequencing, the PCR products went through gel purification. Regarding the original processing steps: A total of roughly 65 TRBV and 14 TRBJ segments were identified across samples and were used for gene usage analysis of CDR3 amino acid clonotypes. Filtered high-quality paired reads were merged into contigs using COPE and FqMerger. BLAST was used to align contigs to the IMGT TRBV, TRBD and TRBJ reference genes, and CDR3 was defined following IMGT. Clonotypes above 0.1% frequency were classified as highly expanded clones. Shannon entropy was used to measure repertoire diversity, and the Gini coefficient was used to measure V-J evenness. Clonotypes shared by more than one individual were considered public. The public reads were run again by TCRdb, first through fastp at Q25 and then through MiXCR, and only productive beta chains were kept. Entries are consolidated by CDR3 protein sequence, retaining the most common genes and DNA. Clone size and V and J calls follow TCRdb, not the original study. The sample table lists some 470,000 distinct CDR3 sequences, 20% to 25% of them with a count of one. The ten most abundant clones make up roughly 7.1% of the sample.

Reading the label with the study, this specimen's time point is: persistent/refractory GD, antithyroid drugs over 5 years with positive TRAb. For both TCR sequencing and RNA sequencing, RNA was extracted from PBMCs using TRIzol. The diagnosis of Graves' disease followed American Thyroid Association guidelines. The patients came from an endocrinology department in Xi'an, China. Each patient gave approximately 8.8 milliliters of peripheral blood, collected in an EDTA anticoagulant tube. Ficoll Paque Plus density gradient separation was used to isolate PBMCs, and no further T cell sorting was done. RNA quality was checked with an Agilent 2100 Bioanalyzer and agarose gel, and concentration with a NanoDrop 2000. Notes on this clonotype: Its binding antigen is unknown. Base qualities are not provided; no much larger clone lies one nucleotide away.

The TCR comes from a female donor with Graves disease. Specimen: peripheral blood mononuclear cells (PBMCs), collected when the disease was refractory, from a patient treated with antithyroid drugs.

The DNA is as follows: TGCAGCGTCCAGAGGCAGCTAAACACTGAAGCTTTCTTT. Its translation reads: CSVQRQLNTEAFF. The sequence is built from TRBV29-1 and TRBJ1-1, with no reliable assignment of the D segment. CDR3 length: 13 amino acids, cysteine to phenylalanine. Of the read, only the CDR3 DNA is kept; its 39 bases are in frame from base 1. Between the V and J ends, shortened by 6 bases and 2 bases respectively, the junction contains 13 bases. CDR1 SQVTM and CDR2 ANQGSEA were looked up in the germline V gene.